The text below deals with one T cell receptor beta chain. What it binds is not known. The read terminates 3 residues before the CDR3 end, so the remaining end is supplied by the germline J gene. The sample belongs to a study of T cell clonality in common variable immunodeficiency. Study results and limitations: CVID subjects showed higher TCRbeta clonality than healthy controls. The cause of increased CVID clonality remains unclear without subpopulation sequencing. Patient heterogeneity in the CVID cohort limited correlations between repertoire features and clinical complications.

Assay used: immunoSEQ multiplex PCR; TCRdb lists only in-frame clones, some missing. The profile covers roughly 79,000 clones, none occurring a single time. Germline loops: CDR1 LNHDA, CDR2 SQIVND (reference sequence). V gave up 7 bases and J gave up 5 bases, with 13 bases separating them. This CDR3 has 13 residues. Heparinized whole blood, roughly 4.5 to 9 ml, came from each donor. This chain uses TRBV19 with TRBJ2-3; maybe TRBD1 (5 bases). The TCR was taken from a person between 18 and 69 years old in good health. Specimen: peripheral blood mononuclear cells. CDR3 DNA (partial): TGTGCCAGTAATAAGGCAGGACAAGATACG. Its translation is CASNKAGQDT. In full, the CDR3 reads CASNKAGQDTQYF.